The rows below give T cell receptor beta chains drawn from one sample of a study of Tregs in tolerant kidney transplant recipients. No cognate antigen is known for these TCRs. Libraries were prepared by immunoSEQ multiplex PCR; TCRdb keeps only in-frame clonotypes and omits some of them. Among more than 30,000 clones listed, 82% were seen once. The sequencing input was Tregs from blood cultured with allogeneic cells. Every receptor here comes from a human donor in good health. Both conserved end residues are part of each CDR3. A D gene is named only where the DNA matches it firmly. Clone size is not always given. Where it is, it says once, few, many or a class for expanded clones.

j_call | d_call | v_call | clone_size | cdr3_nt | cdr3_aa
TRBJ1-5 | . | TRBV6-1 | . | TGTGCCAGCAGCGCCACAGCGGCCGATCAGCCCCAGCATTTT | CASSATAADQPQHF
TRBJ2-7 | . | TRBV15 | . | TGTGCCACCAGCAGAGATCGTTTGGGTCAGGGAAGCGAGCAGTACTTC | CATSRDRLGQGSEQYF
TRBJ2-1 | TRBD2 | TRBV9 | . | TGTGCCAGCAGCGCAAAGCGTAGCGGGAGGCACGATGAGCAGTTCTTC | CASSAKRSGRHDEQFF
TRBJ1-2 | . | TRBV5-1 | . | TGCGCCAGCAGCCTCGAGGTGAGATCGGGCCAGAATAACTATGGCTACACCTTC | CASSLEVRSGQNNYGYTF
TRBJ1-6 | . | TRBV19 | . | TGTGCCAGTAGTGGGGTCGGCCTTTATAATTCACCCCTCCACTTT | CASSGVGLYNSPLHF
TRBJ2-3 | . | TRBV9 | few | TGTGCCAGCAGCGCAAAAGCAGGGGGCACAGATACGCAGTATTTT | CASSAKAGGTDTQYF
TRBJ2-3 | TRBD2 | TRBV7-8 | . | TGTGCCAGCAGCCTTCCCCTAGCGGGGGACGCAAATACGCAGTATTTT | CASSLPLAGDANTQYF
TRBJ1-3 | . | TRBV2 | . | TGTGCCACGGGGGCCTTCTCTGGAAACACCATATATTTT | CATGAFSGNTIYF
TRBJ2-7 | . | TRBV6-5 | few | TGTGCCAGCAGCGGACACCTACGTACCTACGAGCAGTACTTC | CASSGHLRTYEQYF
TRBJ1-3 | TRBD1 | TRBV14 | . | TGTGCCAGCAGCCTCCGACAGGGGGTACGAGACACCATATATTTT | CASSLRQGVRDTIYF
TRBJ1-1 | . | TRBV27 | once | TGTGCCAGCAGTTTCCAAGGGACCGATAACACTGAAGCTTTCTTT | CASSFQGTDNTEAFF
TRBJ1-1 | . | TRBV29-1 | . | TGCAGCGTTGATTGGGGAAGGAACACTGAAGCTTTCTTT | CSVDWGRNTEAFF
TRBJ2-3 | TRBD2 | TRBV7-3 | . | TGTGCCAGCAGCTTAATGGTGCGGGGGGCGCAGTATTTT | CASSLMVRGAQYF
TRBJ2-3 | TRBD2 | TRBV6-6 | once | TGTGCCAGCAGTTCCCCGACTAGCGGCACAGATACGCAGTATTTT | CASSSPTSGTDTQYF
TRBJ2-1 | . | TRBV30 | . | TGTGCCTGTATCGGATTGAGCTCCTACAATGAGCAGTTCTTC | CACIGLSSYNEQFF
TRBJ1-2 | . | TRBV19 | . | TGTGCCAGTAGTATGGGACATAACTATGGCTACACCTTC | CASSMGHNYGYTF
TRBJ2-3 | TRBD2 | TRBV7-2 | . | TGTGCCAGCAGTCCGACTAGCGCTAGCACAGATACGCAGTATTTT | CASSPTSASTDTQYF
TRBJ2-5 | TRBD2 | TRBV5-1 | . | TGCGCCAGCAGCTTGGCCAACTCGGGGGGCCAAGAGACCCAGTACTTC | CASSLANSGGQETQYF
TRBJ1-6 | TRBD1 | TRBV7-3 | . | TGTGCCAGCAGCGCGGGACAGCCGAATTCACCCCTCCACTTT | CASSAGQPNSPLHF
TRBJ1-1 | TRBD1 | TRBV4-1 | . | TGCGCCAGCAGCCGGGGACAGGGGGCAAATTTCAGAGCTTTCTTT | CASSRGQGANFRAFF
TRBJ2-7 | . | TRBV7-9 | . | TGTGCCAGCAGCTTAGGCCCCCACGAGCAGTACTTC | CASSLGPHEQYF
TRBJ2-7 | TRBD1 | TRBV4-2 | . | TGTGCCAGCAGACGCGGACAGGGCTACGAGCAGTACTTC | CASRRGQGYEQYF
TRBJ2-3 | . | TRBV7-9 | . | TGTGCCAGCAGCCGTAGAACAGATACGCAGTATTTT | CASSRRTDTQYF
TRBJ2-1 | . | TRBV11-3 | . | TGTGCCAGCAGCTTAGCGAAGGATGAGCAGTTCTTC | CASSLAKDEQFF
TRBJ2-5 | . | TRBV19 | . | TGTGCCACCCGGGACCGCAGGACTGAGACCCAGTACTTC | CATRDRRTETQYF
TRBJ2-7 | . | TRBV2 | . | TGTGCCAGCAGGGAAGGGGCTCTAGAAAGCTACGAGCAGTACTTC | CASREGALESYEQYF
TRBJ2-7 | . | TRBV6-1 | . | TGTGCCAGCAGGAACAGGGTGGGAGTATACGAGCAGTACTTC | CASRNRVGVYEQYF
TRBJ2-7 | . | TRBV2 | . | TGTGCCAGCAGTGAAGGTCCCCCAGGCGCCCACTACGAGCAGTACTTC | CASSEGPPGAHYEQYF
TRBJ2-5 | . | TRBV6-6 | . | TGTGCCAGCAGTCCGGGTTTGGAAGTACGGACCCAGTACTTC | CASSPGLEVRTQYF
TRBJ2-7 | . | TRBV18 | . | TGTGCCAGCTCACCACCGGACGGGGCAACCTACGAGCAGTACTTC | CASSPPDGATYEQYF
TRBJ1-3 | . | TRBV5-1 | once | TGCGCCAGCAGCTTGGCCCCGGAGAGCTCTGGAAACACCATATATTTT | CASSLAPESSGNTIYF
TRBJ2-3 | . | TRBV18 | . | TGTGCCAGCTCACGGGGAATAGGAGGCACAGATACGCAGTATTTT | CASSRGIGGTDTQYF
TRBJ2-1 | . | TRBV7-2 | few | TGTGCCAGCAGCTTAAGAAGCTCCTACAATGAGCAGTTCTTC | CASSLRSSYNEQFF
TRBJ2-3 | TRBD2 | TRBV7-9 | . | TGTGCCAGCTTCGGGACTAGCGGGGGAGGGGTCACAGATACGCAGTATTTT | CASFGTSGGGVTDTQYF
TRBJ1-5 | . | TRBV27 | few | TGTGCCAGCAGTCCCCCACCGCGGAGACCCAATAGCAATCAGCCCCAGCATTTT | CASSPPPRRPNSNQPQHF
TRBJ2-5 | TRBD2 | TRBV6-5 | . | TGTGCCTCCCGGGTAGCGGGGAAAGAGACCCAGTACTTC | CASRVAGKETQYF
TRBJ1-2 | TRBD1 | TRBV2 | . | TGTGCCAGCAGCTTGGAGACAGGGGATGGCTACACCTTC | CASSLETGDGYTF
TRBJ2-3 | . | TRBV6-6 | . | TGTGCCAGCAGAGGGGGGCCGGGCACAGATACGCAGTATTTT | CASRGGPGTDTQYF
TRBJ2-7 | . | TRBV18 | few | TGTGCCAGCTCACGCGGCTACGAGCAGTACTTC | CASSRGYEQYF
TRBJ2-2 | . | TRBV19 | . | TGTGCCAGTACCGATCGGACCGGGGAGCTGTTTTTT | CASTDRTGELFF
TRBJ2-3 | TRBD2 | TRBV25-1 | . | TGTGCCAGCAGCTCCTCTAGCGGGGGCATAAGCACAGATACGCAGTATTTT | CASSSSSGGISTDTQYF
TRBJ1-1 | . | TRBV6-1 | . | TGTGCCAGCACTCAATGGGGCAATGAAGCTTTCTTT | CASTQWGNEAFF
TRBJ2-7 | . | TRBV6-5 | . | TGTGCCAGCAGTTACTCGGTGGGAAGAAACGAGCAGTACTTC | CASSYSVGRNEQYF
TRBJ2-6 | . | TRBV30 | . | TGTGCCTGGAGTGTACCCCGACAGACCTTCTCTGGGGCCAACGTCCTGACTTTC | CAWSVPRQTFSGANVLTF
TRBJ1-3 | . | TRBV4-1 | . | TGCGCCAGCAGCCAAGTCGGACCCCTAAACACCATATATTTT | CASSQVGPLNTIYF
TRBJ2-1 | . | TRBV29-1 | . | TGCAGCATCCGACTCTACAATGAGCAGTTCTTC | CSIRLYNEQFF
TRBJ2-1 | TRBD1 | TRBV7-2 | . | TGTGCCAGCAGAACTACCGGGACAGGGAAGTACAATGAGCAGTTCTTC | CASRTTGTGKYNEQFF
TRBJ2-5 | . | TRBV11-2 | . | TGTGCCAGCAGCTTAGGGTCAGGGGAAGAGACCCAGTACTTC | CASSLGSGEETQYF
TRBJ1-5 | . | TRBV4-1 | . | TGCGCCAGCAGCCAAGATCCAGAGGGGCTGCCCCAGCATTTT | CASSQDPEGLPQHF
TRBJ2-2 | TRBD1 | TRBV19 | . | TGTGCCAGTAGTATCCGGGACAGGCCACAGAACACCGGGGAGCTGTTTTTT | CASSIRDRPQNTGELFF